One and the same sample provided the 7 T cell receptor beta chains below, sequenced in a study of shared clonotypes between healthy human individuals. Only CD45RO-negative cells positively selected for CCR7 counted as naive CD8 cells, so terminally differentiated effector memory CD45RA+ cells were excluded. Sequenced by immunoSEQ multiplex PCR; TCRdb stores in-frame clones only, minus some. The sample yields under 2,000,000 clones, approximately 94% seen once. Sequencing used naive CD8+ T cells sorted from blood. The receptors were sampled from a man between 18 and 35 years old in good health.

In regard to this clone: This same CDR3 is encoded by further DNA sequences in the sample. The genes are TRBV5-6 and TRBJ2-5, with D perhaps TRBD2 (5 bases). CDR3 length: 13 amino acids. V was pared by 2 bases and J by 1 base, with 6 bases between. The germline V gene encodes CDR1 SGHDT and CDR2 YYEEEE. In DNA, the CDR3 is TGTGCCAGCAGCTTAGGGAGCCAAGAGACCCAGTACTTC. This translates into CASSLGSQETQYF.

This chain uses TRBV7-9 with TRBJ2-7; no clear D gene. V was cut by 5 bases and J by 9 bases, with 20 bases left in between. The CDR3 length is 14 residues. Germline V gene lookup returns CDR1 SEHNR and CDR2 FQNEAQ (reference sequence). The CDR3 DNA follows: TGTGCCAGCAGCCCCCGGTTAGAGCCGGTGAGGCAGTACTTC. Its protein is CASSPRLEPVRQYF.

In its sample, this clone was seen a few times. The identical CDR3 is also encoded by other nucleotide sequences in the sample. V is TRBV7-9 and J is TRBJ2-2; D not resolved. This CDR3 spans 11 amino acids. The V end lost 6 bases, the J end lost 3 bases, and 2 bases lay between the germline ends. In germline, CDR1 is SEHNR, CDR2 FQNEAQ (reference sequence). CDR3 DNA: TGTGCCAGCAGTTACACCGGGGAGCTGTTTTTT. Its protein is CASSYTGELFF. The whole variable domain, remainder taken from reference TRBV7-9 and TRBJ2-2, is DTGVSQNPRHKITKRGQNVTFRCDPISEHNRLYWYRQTLGQGPEFLTYFQNEAQLEKSRLLSDRFSAERPKGSFSTLEIQRTEQGDSAMYLCASSYTGELFFGEGSRLTVL.

CDR3 coding DNA: TGTGCCAGCAGCCAGCCGGGCGAGCAGTACTTC. Protein sequence: CASSQPGEQYF. V is TRBV4-2 and J is TRBJ2-7, with D uncertain. Trimming cost V 3 bases and J 6 bases, with 6 bases left between them. The CDR3 consists of 11 residues. Germline CDR1 LGHNA, CDR2 YNFKEQ.

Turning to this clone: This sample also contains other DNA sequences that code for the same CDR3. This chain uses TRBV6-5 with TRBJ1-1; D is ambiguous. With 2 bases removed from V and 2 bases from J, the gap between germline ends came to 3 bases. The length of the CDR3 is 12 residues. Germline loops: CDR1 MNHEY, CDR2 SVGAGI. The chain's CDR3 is CASSYSNTEAFF. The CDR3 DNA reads TGTGCCAGCAGTTACAGCAACACTGAAGCTTTCTTT.

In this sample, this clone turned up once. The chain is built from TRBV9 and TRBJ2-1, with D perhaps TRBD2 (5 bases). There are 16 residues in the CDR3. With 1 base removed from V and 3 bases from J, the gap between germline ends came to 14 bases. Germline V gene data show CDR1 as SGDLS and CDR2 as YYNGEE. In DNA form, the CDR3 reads TGTGCCAGCAGCGTATTCGGGGAGCAGGACTACAATGAGCAGTTCTTC. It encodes CASSVFGEQDYNEQFF.

This CDR3 reads CASSSFVLLVGLYRQETQYF. CDR3 nucleotides: TGTGCCAGCAGTTCCTTCGTCTTATTAGTCGGACTCTACCGGCAAGAGACCCAGTACTTC. The chain links TRBV28 to TRBJ2-5; TRBD2 might be the D (5 bases). Germline V gene sequence: CDR1 MDHEN, CDR2 SYDVKM. V was pared by 4 bases and J by 2 bases, with 29 bases between. This CDR3 comprises 20 residues.